The clone carrying this TCR beta chain was counted between two and nine times. The antigen remains unidentified. Sampled while nominally healthy, donors likely had unrecorded immune exposures. Primers included in the PCR were 60 Vbeta and 13 Jbeta primers. Sequencing used immunoSEQ multiplex PCR; TCRdb keeps in-frame clones, though not all of them. The sample lists 180,000 or so clones; roughly a tenth were seen once. The data were taken from a study of cytomegalovirus exposure and HLA in healthy donors. Study-level findings and limits: Researchers catalogued some 160 TCR beta chains as cytomegalovirus-associated. Roughly uniform depth of sequencing across donors was assumed in presence/absence analyses. There were some public TCRs occurring in many donors, but most TCR sequences were rare.

The TCR was taken from a woman aged 25-40 years in good health and CMV-seropositive. The sequencing input was PBMCs.

This CDR3 is CASSEATANYGYTF. CDR3 DNA sequence: TGTGCCAGCAGTGAAGCGACAGCTAACTATGGCTACACCTTC. The chain recombines TRBV6-1 with TRBJ1-2; perhaps TRBD1 as D (5 bases). Trimming took off 0 bases at V and 0 bases at J, with 5 bases between the two ends. CDR1 and CDR2 (germline): MNHNS, SASEGT. This CDR3 comprises 14 residues.